This is a list of T cell receptor beta chains from one sample in a study of blood T cells in healthy people across ages. TCRdb reanalysed the 5' RACE reads using MiXCR and keeps one entry per CDR3 protein. The table includes roughly 500,000 distinct CDR3 sequences, about 26% detected once. Sequencing used blood. Source of these receptors: an older woman in good health. The CDR3 runs from the conserved cysteine through the conserved F or W. The D gene is left open where the match is weak. Clone size appears in some rows only: once, few, many, or a class for an expanded clone.

TRBJ1-2	-	TRBV29-1	-	TGCAGCGCCGGATCTAGGGATGGCTACACCTTC	CSAGSRDGYTF
TRBJ2-4	TRBD2	TRBV20-1	-	TGCAGTGCTGCTTTGGGTAGCGGGGAAAACATTCAGTACTTC	CSAALGSGENIQYF
TRBJ1-2	-	TRBV6-1	-	TGTGCCAGCAGTGAAGCAGGGTCGAGGGGGGGCTACACCTTC	CASSEAGSRGGYTF
TRBJ2-1	-	TRBV6-1	-	TGTGCCAGCAGCCAAACGGGGGGCGGCTCCTACAATGAGCAGTTCTTC	CASSQTGGGSYNEQFF
TRBJ2-1	-	TRBV5-1	-	TGCGCCAGCAGCTTGGGCCCCGAAACTTACAATGAGCAGTTCTTC	CASSLGPETYNEQFF
TRBJ2-1	TRBD1	TRBV13	-	TGTGCCAGCAGCTTAGGGGCCGGGACAGGGGCAAACAATGAGCAGTTCTTC	CASSLGAGTGANNEQFF
TRBJ2-3	TRBD2	TRBV7-2	-	TGTGCCAGCAGCTTAGCTTCGCGGGGGGGCACAGATACGCAGTATTTT	CASSLASRGGTDTQYF
TRBJ1-6	-	TRBV6-5	-	TGTGCCAGCAGTTACGTACAGCCCGGCAATTCACCCCTCCACTTT	CASSYVQPGNSPLHF
TRBJ2-7	TRBD1	TRBV6-5	-	TGTGCCAGCAGTTACTCGAGGGGGACAGGGGGCTCCTACGAGCAGTACTTC	CASSYSRGTGGSYEQYF
TRBJ2-1	-	TRBV7-2	few	TGTGCCAGCAGTAGGGGGGGACAGTCCTACAATGAGCAGTTCTTC	CASSRGGQSYNEQFF
TRBJ1-1	-	TRBV6-1	few	TGTGCCAGCAGTGACGGGACTCACGCTTTCTTT	CASSDGTHAFF
TRBJ2-5	-	TRBV20-1	few	TGCAGTGCGCTCCAGGGAGAAGAGACCCAGTACTTC	CSALQGEETQYF
TRBJ2-1	TRBD1	TRBV6-2/TRBV6-3	-	TGTGCCAGCAGACCTAGATGGGACAGTTGGGAGCAGTTCTTC	CASRPRWDSWEQFF
TRBJ1-3	-	TRBV29-1	many	TGCAGCGCAGGAAGTGTTGGTGGAAACACCATATATTTT	CSAGSVGGNTIYF
TRBJ2-6	TRBD1	TRBV5-1	-	TGCGCCAGCAGCCTGCGACAGGGGGCAGAATCTGGGGCCAACGTCCTGACTTTC	CASSLRQGAESGANVLTF
TRBJ2-2	TRBD1	TRBV11-2	-	TGTGCCAGCAGCTTTCGGGACAGGGCATTGGAGCTGTTTTTT	CASSFRDRALELFF
TRBJ1-2	-	TRBV6-2/TRBV6-3	few	TGTGCCAGCAGTACAGGGACGACCTATGGCTACACCTTC	CASSTGTTYGYTF
TRBJ1-5	TRBD1	TRBV6-5	-	TGTGCCAGCAGCCCCGGGACAGGGCCCCAGCATTTT	CASSPGTGPQHF
TRBJ1-1	TRBD1	TRBV4-1	-	TGCGCCAGCAGCGCCAGGGGGGTATGGAGCACTGAAGCTTTCTTT	CASSARGVWSTEAFF
TRBJ2-7	TRBD1	TRBV6-2/TRBV6-3	-	TGTGCCAGCGGATCCGGGACAGAACCCTACGAGCAGTACTTC	CASGSGTEPYEQYF
TRBJ1-1	-	TRBV10-3	-	TGTGCCATCAGTGACCCTGGACTCGGAGTGGGTGAAGCTTTCTTT	CAISDPGLGVGEAFF
TRBJ2-3	-	TRBV5-8	-	TGTGCCAGCAGCTTGGGAGATATAACAGATACGCAGTATTTT	CASSLGDITDTQYF
TRBJ1-4	TRBD1	TRBV4-1	-	TGCGCCAGCAGCCCTACAGGGGAACGGGGTGAAAAACTGTTTTTT	CASSPTGERGEKLFF
TRBJ2-5	TRBD2	TRBV7-2	few	TGTGCCAGCAGGGGAGGAGCGGGGAGTAGGGAGACCCAGTACTTC	CASRGGAGSRETQYF
TRBJ1-2	TRBD1	TRBV20-1	-	TGCAGTGCTAGAAAGGGACAGGGCAAAGCTAACTATGGCTACACCTTC	CSARKGQGKANYGYTF
TRBJ2-3	TRBD2	TRBV20-1	-	TGCAGTGCCCGAACCCTTGAGACTAGCGGGAGAACAGATACGCAGTATTTT	CSARTLETSGRTDTQYF
TRBJ2-7	TRBD2	TRBV7-2	many	TGTGCCAGCAGCTTAGATCCTAGCGGTGCCTACGAGCAGTACTTC	CASSLDPSGAYEQYF
TRBJ2-3	TRBD2	TRBV5-1	few	TGCGCCAGCAGCACTCCTAGCGGGGGGGCCGGTACGCAGTATTTT	CASSTPSGGAGTQYF